This T cell receptor (beta chain) was captured in a study of T cell responses to AZD1222 COVID-19 vaccine. From germline, CDR1 is MNHEY and CDR2 SMNVEV (reference sequence). CDR3 length equals 14 residues. V lost 0 bases and J 1 base, leaving 6 bases between the germline ends. TCRdb's table, derived via immunoSEQ multiplex PCR, lists solely in-frame clones and lacks some. The sample carries more than 250,000 clones, approximately 95% recorded once. This chain joins TRBV27 and TRBJ1-1; no reliable D call. The TCR comes from an adult in good health. Here the sequenced sample was peripheral blood, taken on day 0 of AZD1222 vaccination. The DNA for the CDR3 is TGTGCCAGCAGTTTATCGACGGGGAACACTGAAGCTTTCTTT. Translated, it gives CASSLSTGNTEAFF.